This entry lists 7 T cell receptor beta chains sequenced from one sample in a study of T cell changes during pregnancy in multiple sclerosis. TCRdb keeps only in-frame clones here, not all; method: immunoSEQ multiplex PCR. Of approximately 44,000 clones in the sample, 90% were seen once. Source: CD4+ T cells from peripheral blood mononuclear cells, taken before pregnancy. These receptors all stem from a female donor with multiple sclerosis, enrolled in a pregnancy study.

V and J are TRBV11-1 and TRBJ1-1, with a weak D call TRBD1 (6 bases). The CDR3 covers 17 residues. The germline CDR1 and CDR2 sequences are SGHAT and FQDESV (reference sequence). V dropped 2 bases and J dropped 5 bases, with 21 bases sitting between them. CDR3 region: CASSLSPYRVMGTEAFF. CDR3 DNA sequence: TGTGCCAGCAGCTTATCTCCCTACAGGGTTATGGGGACTGAAGCTTTCTTT. Variable domain in full (rest from reference TRBV11-1 and TRBJ1-1): EAEVAQSPRYKITEKSQAVAFWCDPISGHATLYWYRQILGQGPELLVQFQDESVVDDSQLPKDRFSAERLKGVDSTLKIQPAELGDSAMYLCASSLSPYRVMGTEAFFGQGTRLTVV.

The rearrangement links TRBV15 to TRBJ2-1; tentatively, D is TRBD2 (5 bases). Trimming stripped 9 bases from V and 10 bases from J, with 13 bases between. The germline V gene encodes CDR1 LNHNV and CDR2 YYDKDF (reference sequence). The CDR3 consists of 11 residues. CDR3 bases: TGTGCCACGAGCCACCGGGGAGAGCAGTTCTTC. As protein: CATSHRGEQFF.

The V gene is TRBV6-1, the J gene TRBJ2-5; the match to TRBD1 covers 7 bases. After removal of 4 bases from V and 2 bases from J, the junction contained 1 base not matched to a gene. This CDR3 contains 13 residues. Germline values: CDR1 MNHNS, CDR2 SASEGT. Written as DNA, the CDR3 is TGTGCCAGCAGTGGACAGGGTCAAGAGACCCAGTACTTC. Its protein is CASSGQGQETQYF.

In DNA form, the CDR3 reads TGTGCCAGCAGCTCACCCCGGGGTGTTGTCAATCAGCCCCAGCATTTT. Translating gives CASSSPRGVVNQPQHF. J is TRBJ1-5 and V is TRBV28, with D hard to call. Trimming pared 6 bases from V and 3 bases from J, leaving 18 bases between. CDR1 MDHEN and CDR2 SYDVKM come from the germline V gene. The CDR3 extends over 16 amino acids. Filled out from reference TRBV28 and TRBJ1-5, the complete variable domain reads DVKVTQSSRYLVKRTGEKVFLECVQDMDHENMFWYRQDPGLGLRLIYFSYDVKMKEKGDIPEGYSVSREKKERFSLILESASTNQTSMYLCASSSPRGVVNQPQHFGDGTRLSIL.

This chain connects TRBV30 to TRBJ2-1, with TRBD1 matching 7 bases. The CDR3 is 15 residues long. With 3 bases clipped from V and 1 base from J, the junction kept 6 bases outside the gene matches. Germline V gene data show CDR1 as GTSNPN and CDR2 as SVGIG (reference sequence). The CDR3 nucleotides read TGTGCCTGGAGAAGGGACAGAAGGTCCTACAATGAGCAGTTCTTC. Translating it yields CAWRRDRRSYNEQFF.

V is TRBV5-1 and J is TRBJ2-2, with TRBD1 matching 9 bases. The V gene end was trimmed by 3 bases and the J gene end by 6 bases; junction bases not matched to a gene: 6. The CDR3 covers 15 residues. The V gene's germline CDR1 is SGHRS and CDR2 YFSETQ. The CDR3 sequence: CASSSGQGDAGELFF. CDR3 bases: TGCGCCAGCAGCTCGGGACAGGGAGACGCCGGGGAGCTGTTTTTT.

This clone was observed once. This rearrangement joins TRBV11-2 to TRBJ2-5; 14 nucleotides align to TRBD2. This CDR3 has 17 amino acids. CDR1 is SGHAT and CDR2 is FQNNGV in the germline V gene. With 1 base clipped from V and 10 bases from J, the junction kept 11 bases outside the gene matches. As DNA, the CDR3 is TGTGCCAGCAGCTTAGCCCTCGGGACTAGCGGGAGTGGGGGCCAGTACTTC. This gives the protein CASSLALGTSGSGGQYF.